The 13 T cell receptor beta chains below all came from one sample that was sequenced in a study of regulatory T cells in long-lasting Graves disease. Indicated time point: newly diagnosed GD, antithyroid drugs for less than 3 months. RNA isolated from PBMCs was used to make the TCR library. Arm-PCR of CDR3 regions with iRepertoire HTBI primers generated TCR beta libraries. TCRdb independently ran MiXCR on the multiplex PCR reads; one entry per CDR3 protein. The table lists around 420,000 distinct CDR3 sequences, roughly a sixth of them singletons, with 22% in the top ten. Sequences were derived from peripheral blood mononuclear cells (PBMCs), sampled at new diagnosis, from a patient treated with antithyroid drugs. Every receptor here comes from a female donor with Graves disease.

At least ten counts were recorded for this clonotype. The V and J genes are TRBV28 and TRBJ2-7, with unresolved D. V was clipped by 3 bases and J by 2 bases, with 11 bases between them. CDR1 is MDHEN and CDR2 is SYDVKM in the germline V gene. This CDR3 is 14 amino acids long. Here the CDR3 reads CASSFLATPYEQYF. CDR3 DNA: TGTGCCAGCAGTTTTTTAGCAACTCCCTACGAGCAGTACTTC.

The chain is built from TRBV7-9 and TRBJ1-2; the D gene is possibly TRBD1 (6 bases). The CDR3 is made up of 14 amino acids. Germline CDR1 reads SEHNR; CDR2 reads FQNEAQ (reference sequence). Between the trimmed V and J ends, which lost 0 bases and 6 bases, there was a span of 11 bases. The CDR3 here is CASSLARAGDGYTF. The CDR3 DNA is TGTGCCAGCAGCTTAGCGCGGGCAGGGGATGGCTACACCTTC.

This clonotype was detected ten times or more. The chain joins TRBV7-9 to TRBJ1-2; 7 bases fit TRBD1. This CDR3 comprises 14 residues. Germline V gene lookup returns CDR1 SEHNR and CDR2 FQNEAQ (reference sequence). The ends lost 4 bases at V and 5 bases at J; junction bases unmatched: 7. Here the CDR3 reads CASSYPDRDYGYTF. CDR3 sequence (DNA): TGTGCCAGCAGCTATCCTGACAGGGATTATGGCTACACCTTC.

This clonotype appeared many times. CDR3 nucleotides: TGTGCCAGCAGTTACTCAGGGGATACGGTGAACTATGGCTACACCTTC. Amino acids: CASSYSGDTVNYGYTF. This sequence joins TRBV6-5 and TRBJ1-2, with a possible D match to TRBD1 (5 bases). This CDR3 region has 16 residues. Trimming shortened V by 0 bases and J by 2 bases, and 13 bases separated the two germline ends. Germline V gene data show CDR1 as MNHEY and CDR2 as SVGAGI.

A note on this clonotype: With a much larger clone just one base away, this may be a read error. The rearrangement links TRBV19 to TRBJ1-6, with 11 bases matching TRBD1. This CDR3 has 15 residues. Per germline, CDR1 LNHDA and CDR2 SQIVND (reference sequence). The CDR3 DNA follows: TGTGCCAGTAGTATTGGACAGGGGGCTGCGGCACCCCTCCGCTTT. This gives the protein CASSIGQGAAAPLRF.

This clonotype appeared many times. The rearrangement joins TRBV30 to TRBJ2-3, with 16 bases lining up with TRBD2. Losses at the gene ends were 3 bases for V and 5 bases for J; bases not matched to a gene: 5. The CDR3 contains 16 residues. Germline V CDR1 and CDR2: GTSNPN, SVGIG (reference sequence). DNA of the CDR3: TGTGCCTGGAGCAGGGGGACTAGCGGGAGGGAAGATACGCAGTATTTT. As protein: CAWSRGTSGREDTQYF. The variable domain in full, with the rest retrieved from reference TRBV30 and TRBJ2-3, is SQTIHQWPATLVQPVGSPLSLECTVEGTSNPNLYWYRQAAGRGLQLLFYSVGIGQISSEVPQNLSASRPQDRQFILSSKKLLLSDSGFYLCAWSRGTSGREDTQYFGPGTRLTVL.

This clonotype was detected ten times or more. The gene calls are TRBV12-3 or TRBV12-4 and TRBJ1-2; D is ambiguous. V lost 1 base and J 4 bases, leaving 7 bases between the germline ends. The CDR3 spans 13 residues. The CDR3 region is CASSLGNSYGYTF. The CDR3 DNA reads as TGTGCCAGCAGTTTAGGGAACAGCTATGGCTACACCTTC.

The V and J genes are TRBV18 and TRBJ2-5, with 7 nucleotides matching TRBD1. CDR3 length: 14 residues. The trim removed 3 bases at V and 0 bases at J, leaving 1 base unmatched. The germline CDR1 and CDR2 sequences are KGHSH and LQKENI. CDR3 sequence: CASSPTGHQETQYF. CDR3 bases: TGTGCCAGCTCACCGACAGGGCACCAAGAGACCCAGTACTTC.

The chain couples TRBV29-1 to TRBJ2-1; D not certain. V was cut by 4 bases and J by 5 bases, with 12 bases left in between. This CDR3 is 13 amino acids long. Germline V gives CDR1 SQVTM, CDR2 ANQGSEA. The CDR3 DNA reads TGCAGCGTTGTTGGTGTTAGTCACAATGAGCAGTTCTTC. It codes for CSVVGVSHNEQFF.

The CDR3 region has the DNA TGCGCCAGCAGCCAAGTTCGCGGGGGGGCCCCAGATACGCAGTATTTT. This codes for CASSQVRGGAPDTQYF. The chain recombines TRBV4-1 with TRBJ2-3; 9 bases agree with TRBD2. Per the germline V gene, CDR1 is MGHRA and CDR2 is YSYEKL. This CDR3 contains 16 residues. The junction had 6 bases not matched to a gene; V was cut back by 1 base and J by 4 bases.

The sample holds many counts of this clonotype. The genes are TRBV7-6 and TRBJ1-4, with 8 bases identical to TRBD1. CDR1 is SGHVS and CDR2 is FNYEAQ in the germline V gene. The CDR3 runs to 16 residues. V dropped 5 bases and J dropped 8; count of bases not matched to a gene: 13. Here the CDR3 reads CASSPSHGQGQEKLFF. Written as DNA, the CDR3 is TGTGCCAGCAGCCCTTCCCATGGACAGGGTCAGGAAAAACTGTTTTTT.

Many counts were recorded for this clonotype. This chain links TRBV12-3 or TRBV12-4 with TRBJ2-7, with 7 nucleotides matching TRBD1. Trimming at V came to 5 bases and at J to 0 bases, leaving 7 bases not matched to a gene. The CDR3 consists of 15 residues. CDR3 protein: CASSLTRQGSYEQYF. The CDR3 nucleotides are TGTGCCAGCAGTCTAACTAGACAGGGCTCCTACGAGCAGTACTTC.

The CDR3 DNA sequence: TGCGCCAGCAGCTCGAACCTCAATGAGCAGTTCTTC. Translating it yields CASSSNLNEQFF. The gene calls are TRBV5-1 and TRBJ2-1, with D hard to call. CDR3 length: 12 residues. Germline assignment: CDR1 SGHRS and CDR2 YFSETQ. Trimming shortened V by 3 bases and J by 6 bases, and 7 bases separated the two germline ends.